This TCR beta chain originates from a study of neoadjuvant anti-PD-1 for oral cavity cancer. Turning to the study itself: Around day 43, patients without progression received a fourth nivolumab dose before surgery.

This clone has just a few counts. Its target is not known. TCRdb's copy holds only in-frame clones and misses some; the assay was immunoSEQ multiplex PCR. The table shows about 37,000 clones, with 35% to 40% occurring only once. Time point here: after neoadjuvant nivolumab, at surgical resection. The germline CDR1 and CDR2 sequences are SEHNR and FQNEAQ (reference sequence). The length of the CDR3 is 14 residues. Trimming left V 3 bases short and J 5 bases short, with 13 bases between. Study-level results: Greater tumor shrinkage accompanied bigger post-treatment sizes of preexisting clones.

The chain carries TRBV7-9 and TRBJ1-1, with D perhaps TRBD1 (5 bases). The specimen was tumor tissue, collected after nivolumab (anti-PD-1) treatment. The source of this sequence is a person aged 40 to 85 with oral cavity squamous cell carcinoma. CDR3 residues: CASSFASKGTEAFF. For the CDR3, the DNA is TGTGCCAGCAGCTTCGCCTCGAAGGGGACTGAAGCTTTCTTT.